This T cell receptor beta chain was recovered during a study of cytomegalovirus exposure and HLA in healthy donors. The PCR used 60 Vbeta and 13 Jbeta primers. Only in-frame clones appear in the TCRdb table, and some are missing; sequencing was by immunoSEQ multiplex PCR. Here the sample spans 160,000 or so clones, around 80% being singletons. Whole-study findings and limits: Earlier analysis looked at TCR beta V segments, and most were productive about 87% or about 30% of the time. For presence/absence analyses, sequencing depth was assumed to be roughly uniform across donors. Association of a missense DCLRE1C variant with TCR beta V- and J-gene trimming was reported in a later analysis. Researchers catalogued under 200 TCR beta chains as cytomegalovirus-associated.

A remark on this clone: No antigen is known for it.

CDR1 and CDR2 from the germline V gene are SGHTA and FQGNSA. V lost 4 bases to trimming and J lost 7 bases; unmatched junction nucleotides: 7. The CDR3 is made up of 14 amino acids. The V and J genes are TRBV7-2 and TRBJ1-2, with 9 bases fitting TRBD1. The sequence was obtained from a male donor in good health and CMV-seronegative. The source material was PBMCs. The CDR3 region is CASSSDRGIGGYTF. DNA of the CDR3: TGTGCCAGCAGCTCAGACAGGGGGATTGGTGGCTACACCTTC.